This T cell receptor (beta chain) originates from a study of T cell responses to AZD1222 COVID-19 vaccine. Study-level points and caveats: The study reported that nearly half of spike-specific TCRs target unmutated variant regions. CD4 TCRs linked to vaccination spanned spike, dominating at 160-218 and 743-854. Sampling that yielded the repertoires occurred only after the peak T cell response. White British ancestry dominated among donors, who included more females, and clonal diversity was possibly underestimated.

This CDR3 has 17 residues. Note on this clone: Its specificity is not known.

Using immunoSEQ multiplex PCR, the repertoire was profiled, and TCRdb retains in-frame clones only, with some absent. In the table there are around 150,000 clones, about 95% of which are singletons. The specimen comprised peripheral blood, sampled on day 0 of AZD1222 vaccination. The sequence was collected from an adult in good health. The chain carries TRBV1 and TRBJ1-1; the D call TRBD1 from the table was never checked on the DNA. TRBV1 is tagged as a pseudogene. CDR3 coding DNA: TGCACCAGCAGCCCCTTAAGAAAGGGGCGAAGGAACACTGAAGCTTTCTTT. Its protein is CTSSPLRKGRRNTEAFF.